Each of the 8 T cell receptor beta chains below was sequenced from the same sample in a study of human T cells and chemical hapten exposure. TCRdb fed the RACE reads into MiXCR, producing one record per CDR3 protein. This table holds some 45,000 distinct CDR3 sequences, 8% to 9.5% found once. Time point described: patch test 2, 6 weeks after DPC sensitization. Treatment: therapeutic diphenylcyclopropenone sensitization with weekly scalp DPC. Sequencing used whole blood, obtained in connection with sensitization to the hapten diphenylcyclopropenone (DPC). These receptors were obtained from a woman aged 35 to 49 with alopecia areata. Some clones in this sample may be carry-over from other donors' samples.

This clonotype was seen many times. This chain links TRBV6-1 with TRBJ1-1; 8 nucleotides agree with TRBD1. The V gene end was trimmed by 4 bases and the J gene end by 6 bases; junction bases not matched to a gene: 4. The CDR3 runs 13 residues. Germline lookup yields CDR1 MNHNS and CDR2 SASEGT. Here the CDR3 DNA reads TGTGCCAGCAGTGCGATACAGGGGGCTGAAGCTTTCTTT. Translation: CASSAIQGAEAFF.

This clonotype showed up many times. The chain joins TRBV6-1 to TRBJ2-7; D assignment may be TRBD1 or TRBD2 (6 bases each). This CDR3 is built from 13 residues. Per germline, CDR1 MNHNS and CDR2 SASEGT. The V end lost 10 bases, the J end lost 4 bases, and 17 bases lay between the germline ends. CDR3 DNA sequence: TGTGCCACCGGGACATCCGCGGGGTACGAGCAGTACTTC. It translates to CATGTSAGYEQYF.

This clonotype was seen repeatedly, ten times or more. The gene calls are TRBV7-6 and TRBJ2-6; D gene ambiguous. The CDR3 has 16 amino acids. Trimming took off 4 bases at V and 0 bases at J, with 10 bases between the two ends. Germline values: CDR1 SGHVS, CDR2 FNYEAQ. CDR3 DNA: TGTGCCAGCAGCTCACAGCCCCTCTCTGGGGCCAACGTCCTGACTTTC. Translation gives CASSSQPLSGANVLTF. Drawing the rest from reference TRBV7-6 and TRBJ2-6, the complete variable domain is GAGVSQSPRYKVTKRGQDVALRCDPISGHVSLYWYRQALGQGPEFLTYFNYEAQQDKSGLPNDRFSAERPEGSISTLTIQRTEQRDSAMYRCASSSQPLSGANVLTFGAGSRLTVL.

This clonotype has more than one count but fewer than ten. J is TRBJ1-1 and V is TRBV6-2 or TRBV6-3; D uncertain. Trimming cost V 4 bases and J 8 bases, with 17 bases left between them. Germline V lookup: CDR1 MNHEY, CDR2 SVGEGT. The CDR3 contains 14 residues. The DNA for the CDR3 is TGTGCCAGCAGTTCCGGAACGCGGCGGCGGGAAGCTTTCTTT. Translated, it gives CASSSGTRRREAFF.

The sample holds many counts of this clonotype. The J gene is TRBJ2-5, the V gene TRBV12-3 or TRBV12-4; 9 bases map to TRBD2. V shed 1 base and J 2 bases; nucleotides not matched to a gene: 5. The CDR3 sequence is 16 residues long. As DNA, the CDR3 is TGTGCCAGCAGTTTAGGGCTAGCGGGGACGCAAGAGACCCAGTACTTC. The encoded protein is CASSLGLAGTQETQYF.

The chain uses TRBV6-2 or TRBV6-3 and TRBJ1-2; D gene ambiguous. CDR3 length equals 13 residues. With 7 bases removed from V and 6 bases from J, the gap between germline ends came to 15 bases. Germline values: CDR1 MNHEY, CDR2 SVGEGT. As DNA, the CDR3 is TGTGCCAGCAAGGAGGCAGGATGGGATGGCTACACCTTC. Translated: CASKEAGWDGYTF.

This clonotype was seen many times. V usage is TRBV20-1 and J usage is TRBJ1-1; D ambiguous. CDR3 size: 15 residues. The V gene lost 1 base and the J gene lost 0 bases, with 12 bases spanning the gap. Per germline, CDR1 DFQATT and CDR2 SNEGSKA (reference sequence). The CDR3 DNA follows: TGCAGTGCTAGAGGGCCGACTGCTTTGAACACTGAAGCTTTCTTT. It yields the protein CSARGPTALNTEAFF.

This clonotype was observed many times. CDR3 residues: CASSRSTGRDEQYF. DNA for the CDR3: TGTGCCAGCAGCCGATCGACAGGGCGGGACGAGCAGTACTTC. This chain links TRBV7-6 with TRBJ2-7; TRBD1 agrees at 7 bases. Trimming at V came to 5 bases and at J to 5 bases, leaving 9 bases not matched to a gene. The CDR3 runs 14 residues. Germline assignment: CDR1 SGHVS and CDR2 FNYEAQ.